The 23 T cell receptor beta chains below were found in one sample sequenced in a study of molecular identifiers for immune sequencing clone quantification. A single record per CDR3 protein comes from TCRdb applying MiXCR to the PCR reads. The sample shows some 580,000 distinct CDR3 sequences, roughly 25% of them seen only once. The source material was naive CD8+ T cells from blood, with Jurkat cell RNA spiked in. The subset is: FACS-sorted CD8+CD4-CCR7+CD45RA+ naive T cells. Every receptor here comes from a human donor in good health. Some libraries in this study had Jurkat cell RNA spiked in.

This clonotype was observed many times. The rearrangement links TRBV6-2 or TRBV6-3 to TRBJ1-5, with no clear D. Germline assignment: CDR1 MNHEY and CDR2 SVGEGT. CDR3 size: 14 residues. V lost 3 bases, J lost 3 bases, and 9 bases lay in between. In nucleotides, the CDR3 is TGTGCCAGCAGTTATCAGCAAACCAATCAGCCCCAGCATTTT. The encoded protein is CASSYQQTNQPQHF.

This clonotype appeared many times. The chain recombines TRBV29-1 with TRBJ2-1; 7 positions agree with TRBD2. The V segment lost 1 base and the J segment 2 bases; nucleotides outside the gene matches: 2. CDR3 length: 14 residues. Per the germline V gene, CDR1 is SQVTM and CDR2 is ANQGSEA. CDR3 sequence: CSVEGRGTYNEQFF. The CDR3 DNA sequence: TGCAGCGTTGAAGGGCGGGGGACCTACAATGAGCAGTTCTTC.

This chain connects TRBV19 to TRBJ2-1; 9 positions agree with TRBD1. Germline lookup yields CDR1 LNHDA and CDR2 SQIVND (reference sequence). CDR3 length: 14 amino acids. Germline trimming cut 8 bases from V and 4 bases from J; bases unmatched to any gene: 6. This CDR3 reads CASSQGAIYNEQFF. The CDR3 nucleotides are TGTGCCAGTTCACAGGGGGCTATTTACAATGAGCAGTTCTTC.

Concerning this clonotype: One junction end does not reproduce the germline sequence, and a read error may be involved. The chain uses TRBV24-1 and TRBJ2-1, with 8 bases identical to TRBD2. CDR1 is KGHDR, CDR2 SFDVKD, per germline. This CDR3 spans 15 amino acids. CDR3 in DNA: TGTGCCACCAGTGATTTGACTAGCGGTTACAATGAGCAGTCCTTC. This sequence encodes CATSDLTSGYNEQSF.

The rearrangement joins TRBV3-1 to TRBJ1-4; D is unresolved. The length of the CDR3 is 12 residues. V lost 3 bases to trimming and J lost 14 bases, with 13 bases between them. Germline CDR1 LGHDT, CDR2 YNNKEL (reference sequence). CDR3 in amino acids: CASSHGRPGLFF. The CDR3 coding sequence is TGTGCCAGCAGCCATGGACGGCCCGGGCTGTTTTTT.

This clonotype showed up many times. The V gene is TRBV6-5, the J gene TRBJ2-1; no clear D. The CDR3 totals 12 residues. From germline, CDR1 is MNHEY and CDR2 SVGAGI. The V and J ends lost 2 bases and 6 bases respectively, with 5 bases between them. CDR3 in amino acids: CASSYTRNEQFF. For the CDR3, the DNA is TGTGCCAGCAGTTACACGCGCAATGAGCAGTTCTTC.

This clonotype was counted only a few times. The rearrangement links TRBV30 to TRBJ2-1, with D perhaps matching TRBD1 (6 bases). From germline, CDR1 is GTSNPN and CDR2 SVGIG (reference sequence). This CDR3 has 14 amino acids. Between the trimmed V and J ends, which lost 3 bases and 0 bases, there was a span of 9 bases. The CDR3 coding sequence is TGTGCCTGGAGGGGGGCGAGCTCCTACAATGAGCAGTTCTTC. Translated, it gives CAWRGASSYNEQFF.

This clonotype was recorded at least ten times. J is TRBJ2-7 and V is TRBV4-2, with D unresolved. The V gene lost 6 bases and the J gene lost 0 bases, with 15 bases spanning the gap. The CDR3 spans 15 residues. Per germline, CDR1 LGHNA and CDR2 YNFKEQ. The CDR3 sequence: CASSRTQVTSYEQYF. The CDR3 nucleotides read TGTGCCAGCAGTCGAACCCAGGTAACCTCCTACGAGCAGTACTTC.

In its sample, this clonotype was seen many times. The chain couples TRBV28 to TRBJ2-7, with 8 positions matching TRBD1. CDR1 and CDR2 (germline): MDHEN, SYDVKM. This CDR3 has 15 amino acids. The junction had 11 bases not matched to a gene; V was cut back by 4 bases and J by 6 bases. DNA for the CDR3: TGTGCCAGCAGTTCCCCGGGGACAGGTACGGTCGAGCAGTACTTC. This codes for CASSSPGTGTVEQYF.

This clonotype has just one count. This chain joins TRBV4-3 and TRBJ1-1, with D possibly being TRBD1 (5 bases). Germline V CDR1 and CDR2: LGHNA, YSLEER. This CDR3 contains 14 residues. Between the trimmed V and J ends, which lost 2 bases and 2 bases, there was a span of 9 bases. The CDR3 protein is CASSQPGKNTEAFF. The CDR3 region has the DNA TGCGCCAGCAGCCAACCAGGGAAAAACACTGAAGCTTTCTTT.

The chain uses TRBV7-6 and TRBJ2-3; no clear D gene. Germline V lookup: CDR1 SGHVS, CDR2 FNYEAQ. The V gene lost 5 bases and the J gene lost 8 bases, with 14 bases spanning the gap. The length of the CDR3 is 13 residues. CDR3 nucleotide sequence: TGTGCCAGCAGCGCAAGTGCCTCCCCTACGCAGTATTTT. Translating it yields CASSASASPTQYF.

V usage is TRBV6-5 and J usage is TRBJ2-1, with 10 bases fitting TRBD2. The CDR3 totals 15 residues. The V gene end was trimmed by 6 bases and the J gene end by 2 bases; junction bases not matched to a gene: 4. CDR1 MNHEY and CDR2 SVGAGI come from the germline V gene. CDR3 sequence reads: CASRRSGGAYNEQFF. The CDR3 nucleotides are TGTGCCAGCAGACGAAGCGGGGGGGCCTACAATGAGCAGTTCTTC.

Points on this clonotype: This may be a read error: a much more frequent sequence differs by one nucleotide. The chain links TRBV30 to TRBJ2-1; D not certain. The CDR3 runs 15 residues. The germline V and J ends were trimmed by 2 bases and 9 bases, with 20 bases remaining between them. Germline lookup yields CDR1 GTSNPN and CDR2 SVGIG (reference sequence). The CDR3, as DNA: TGTGCCTGGAGTTACGCGGCCACAACTAAACCTGAGCAGTTCTTC. Its protein is CAWSYAATTKPEQFF.

Note on this clonotype: This may come from a read error, since a much larger clone is one base off. The chain recombines TRBV19 with TRBJ1-1, with no clear D. Germline V gene data show CDR1 as LNHDA and CDR2 as SQIVND (reference sequence). The CDR3 extends over 14 amino acids. DNA of the CDR3: TGTGTCAGTAGTATAGGACCCAGGAACACTGAAGCTTTCTTT. It is translated as CVSSIGPRNTEAFF.

This clonotype was recorded many times. The chain uses TRBV4-1 and TRBJ1-1, with D maybe TRBD1 (5 bases). Germline CDR1 reads MGHRA; CDR2 reads YSYEKL. V was cut by 4 bases and J by 0 bases, with 15 bases left in between. The CDR3 has 16 residues. CDR3: CASSPGQGVMNTEAFF. CDR3 bases: TGCGCCAGCAGCCCCGGTCAAGGGGTAATGAACACTGAAGCTTTCTTT.

A few counts support this clonotype. The chain links TRBV27 to TRBJ1-3; D is unresolved. The ends were cut back, 5 bases at V and 0 bases at J, with 11 bases in the middle. Germline V gives CDR1 MNHEY, CDR2 SMNVEV (reference sequence). The CDR3 is made up of 15 amino acids. The DNA for the CDR3 is TGTGCCAGCAGTGCTGACGGTAGCTCTGGAAACACCATATATTTT. Translated, it gives CASSADGSSGNTIYF.

This clonotype was seen ten or more times. CDR3 amino acids: CASAIERPRDTEAFF. The CDR3 nucleotides are TGTGCCAGCGCGATAGAGCGTCCACGGGACACTGAAGCTTTCTTT. This chain joins TRBV9 and TRBJ1-1; D gene unclear. Germline CDR1 is SGDLS and CDR2 is YYNGEE. Trimming stripped 7 bases from V and 3 bases from J, with 19 bases between. The CDR3 runs to 15 residues.

At least ten counts were recorded for this clonotype. The rearrangement links TRBV20-1 to TRBJ1-5, with D possibly TRBD1 on 6 matching bases. Germline V gene data show CDR1 as DFQATT and CDR2 as SNEGSKA (reference sequence). The CDR3 length is 15 residues. The V and J ends lost 3 bases and 4 bases respectively, with 16 bases between them. The DNA of the CDR3 is TGCAGTGCTAGCCTGGGGGCAGGAGGGAATCAGCCCCAGCATTTT. Amino acids: CSASLGAGGNQPQHF.

Concerning this clonotype: A clone one base away is much larger, so this may be a read error. This sequence joins TRBV28 and TRBJ1-5; D unclear. The assigned J gene may be wrong: the sequence end matches TRBJ2-3 better. The V gene's germline CDR1 is MDHEN and CDR2 SYDVKM. The CDR3 contains 15 residues. The CDR3 here is CASSSPSRTNQPQYF. CDR3 sequence (DNA): TGTGCCAGCAGTTCTCCCAGTCGCACCAATCAGCCCCAGTATTTT.

This clonotype was recorded a few times. The chain has TRBV7-9 and TRBJ2-7; TRBD1 might be the D (6 bases). V was cut by 6 bases and J by 1 base, with 25 bases left in between. Germline lookup yields CDR1 SEHNR and CDR2 FQNEAQ (reference sequence). The CDR3 sequence is 18 residues long. The CDR3 DNA sequence: TGTGCCAGCAGTTCTCCATTAACAGGGTCTACCCCTTCCTACGAGCAGTACTTC. Translating gives CASSSPLTGSTPSYEQYF.

This clonotype was found many times. This chain connects TRBV6-5 to TRBJ2-7; 9 bases line up with TRBD1. V shed 2 bases, J shed 2 bases, and the junction held 1 base outside the gene matches. Germline lookup yields CDR1 MNHEY and CDR2 SVGAGI. The CDR3 runs to 14 residues. The CDR3 DNA reads as TGTGCCAGCAGTTACGGACAGGGGACCTACGAGCAGTACTTC. This gives the protein CASSYGQGTYEQYF.

This clonotype was seen a few times. The J gene is TRBJ2-3, the V gene TRBV30, with TRBD1 matching 9 bases. Germline loops: CDR1 GTSNPN, CDR2 SVGIG (reference sequence). The J segment lost 4 bases and the V segment lost 4 bases, leaving 6 bases of the junction unmatched. The CDR3 is 14 residues long. The CDR3 here is CAWNVGQGSDTQYF. Here the CDR3 DNA reads TGTGCCTGGAATGTGGGACAGGGATCAGATACGCAGTATTTT.

This sequence joins TRBV6-5 and TRBJ1-2, with no clear D. V lost 2 bases, J lost 4 bases, and 8 bases lay in between. Per the germline V gene, CDR1 is MNHEY and CDR2 is SVGAGI. The length of the CDR3 is 13 residues. The CDR3 region is CASSYKNLYGYTF. In DNA, the CDR3 is TGTGCCAGCAGTTACAAGAATCTCTATGGCTACACCTTC.